The rows below give T cell receptor beta chains drawn from one sample of a study of early T cells in non-severe SARS-CoV-2 infection. TCRdb reprocessed the 5' RACE reads with MiXCR, giving one entry per CDR3 protein. This sample has 85,000 to 90,000 distinct CDR3 sequences; 14% to 15% occur once, and the top ten carry about 0.58%. Sequencing used whole blood. The receptors stem from an adult who was a healthcare worker with PCR-confirmed SARS-CoV-2 infection or an uninfected control (not recorded which). The CDR3 runs from the conserved cysteine through the conserved F or W. Each record gives: V gene, J gene, CDR3 protein.

TRBV20-1	TRBJ1-5	CSARPGGPNQPQHF
TRBV19	TRBJ1-5	CASSPWGQGGNQPQHF
TRBV7-2	TRBJ1-1	CASSFGRANTEAFF
TRBV29-1	TRBJ2-3	CSWGRTDTQYF
TRBV10-3	TRBJ2-3	CAISESMVRRGTDTQYF
TRBV20-1	TRBJ1-1	CSAREWQNTEAFF
TRBV10-1	TRBJ1-1	CASSEYRDMNTEAFF
TRBV4-1	TRBJ2-1	CASSQDTGIYNEQFF
TRBV18	TRBJ2-2	CASSPRNRAVVNTGELFF
TRBV2	TRBJ1-5	CASSDLVRARGQPQHF